The next 13 T cell receptor beta chains were all read from a single sample in a study of cytomegalovirus exposure and HLA in healthy donors. Only in-frame clones appear in the TCRdb table, and some are missing; sequencing was by immunoSEQ multiplex PCR. The data contain fewer than 150,000 clones, roughly 82% of them singletons. Material for sequencing was PBMCs. The source of these receptors is a young man in good health and CMV-seronegative.

The V gene is TRBV5-4, the J gene TRBJ1-4; TRBD1 matches at 7 bases. Germline V lookup: CDR1 SGHNT, CDR2 YYREEE (reference sequence). This CDR3 comprises 14 residues. After removal of 4 bases from V and 15 bases from J, the junction contained 15 bases not matched to a gene. The CDR3 DNA follows: TGTGCCAGCAGCCCGACCCCCGGTGGGGACAGCATGTTTTTT. It codes for CASSPTPGGDSMFF.

The chain employs TRBV25-1 and TRBJ1-5, with TRBD1 matching over 7 bases. Germline CDR1 reads MGHDK; CDR2 reads SYGVNS. Unmatched junction bases numbered 2, after V lost 2 bases and J lost 7 bases. The CDR3 runs 13 residues. CDR3 sequence (DNA): TGTGCCAGCAGTGAACAGGGGGGACAGCCCCAGCATTTT. Residues: CASSEQGGQPQHF.

V and J are TRBV9 and TRBJ1-4; unclear D gene. With 4 bases removed from V and 5 bases from J, the gap between germline ends came to 15 bases. This CDR3 comprises 15 residues. Germline lookup yields CDR1 SGDLS and CDR2 YYNGEE. The CDR3 here is CASSLTPFGNEKLFF. In DNA form, the CDR3 reads TGTGCCAGCAGCTTGACACCGTTCGGCAATGAAAAACTGTTTTTT.

This chain connects TRBV4-2 to TRBJ2-5, with no clear D. Trimming stripped 4 bases from V and 0 bases from J, with 12 bases between. This CDR3 has 15 residues. Germline loops: CDR1 LGHNA, CDR2 YNFKEQ. CDR3 sequence: CASSPGYLYQETQYF. CDR3 DNA sequence: TGTGCCAGCAGCCCCGGGTACCTGTACCAAGAGACCCAGTACTTC.

The chain combines TRBV19 with TRBJ1-5; D is perhaps TRBD1 (5 bases). Germline CDR1 and CDR2: LNHDA and SQIVND (reference sequence). Trimming cost V 1 base and J 7 bases, with 14 bases left between them. The CDR3 has 15 residues. The CDR3 here is CASSIAVRAEQPQHF. The DNA of the CDR3 is TGTGCCAGTAGTATAGCCGTCAGGGCGGAACAGCCCCAGCATTTT.

The gene calls are TRBV5-1 and TRBJ2-7; 8 bases map to TRBD1. With 4 bases clipped from V and 0 bases from J, the junction kept 9 bases outside the gene matches. In germline, CDR1 is SGHRS, CDR2 YFSETQ. The CDR3 covers 16 residues. DNA of the CDR3: TGCGCCAGCAGCCGGGGGACAGGAGACAACTCCTACGAGCAGTACTTC. Translating gives CASSRGTGDNSYEQYF.

This clone was picked up one time. This chain uses TRBV6-5 with TRBJ2-7, with D tentatively TRBD1 (5 bases). This CDR3 contains 15 residues. V was clipped by 2 bases and J by 1 base, with 12 bases between them. CDR1 and CDR2 from the germline V gene are MNHEY and SVGAGI. CDR3: CASSYSRATSYEQYF. As DNA, the CDR3 is TGTGCCAGCAGTTACAGCAGGGCAACATCCTACGAGCAGTACTTC.

The V and J genes are TRBV27 and TRBJ1-2; 10 nucleotides align to TRBD1. Germline CDR1 MNHEY, CDR2 SMNVEV (reference sequence). The CDR3 length is 16 residues. V lost 5 bases to trimming and J lost 4 bases; unmatched junction nucleotides: 10. CDR3 amino acids: CASSPNPTGGLYGYTF. CDR3 sequence (DNA): TGTGCCAGCAGTCCGAACCCGACAGGGGGCCTCTATGGCTACACCTTC.

The rearrangement joins TRBV30 to TRBJ1-3; a possible D gene is TRBD1 (5 bases). CDR1 and CDR2 from the germline V gene are GTSNPN and SVGIG (reference sequence). V lost 3 bases to trimming and J lost 0 bases, with 18 bases between them. This CDR3 has 17 amino acids. CDR3 sequence: CAWRGFTGSLSGNTIYF. The CDR3 nucleotides read TGTGCCTGGAGGGGGTTTACAGGATCTCTCTCTGGAAACACCATATATTTT.

The CDR3, as DNA: TGTGCCTGGAGTACCACGGGGGGGGTCAGCTACACCTTC. It translates to CAWSTTGGVSYTF. The chain joins TRBV30 to TRBJ1-2; a possible D gene is TRBD1 (5 bases). V lost 2 bases to trimming and J lost 9 bases, with 16 bases between them. Germline CDR1 and CDR2: GTSNPN and SVGIG (reference sequence). The CDR3 length is 13 residues.

This rearrangement joins TRBV14 to TRBJ2-3; D is perhaps TRBD2 (6 bases). Germline CDR1 is SGHDN and CDR2 is FVKESK. CDR3 size: 17 residues. The V and J ends lost 0 bases and 4 bases respectively, with 17 bases between them. In DNA, the CDR3 is TGTGCCAGCAGCCAAGATTTACGGGGGACGGTCCCAGATACGCAGTATTTT. Translation gives CASSQDLRGTVPDTQYF.

This clone was counted once. DNA of the CDR3: TGTGCCAGCAGCTTTGAGGGCCAGAGCCTACGAGGGCAGTACTTC. It translates to CASSFEGQSLRGQYF. The rearrangement links TRBV5-5 to TRBJ2-7; D is possibly TRBD2 (5 bases). Trimming left V 2 bases short and J 9 bases short, with 21 bases between. The germline CDR1 and CDR2 sequences are SGHKS and YYEKEE (reference sequence). The CDR3 is 15 amino acids. The variable domain in full, with the rest retrieved from reference TRBV5-5 and TRBJ2-7, is DAGVTQSPTHLIKTRGQQVTLRCSPISGHKSVSWYQQVLGQGPQFIFQYYEKEERGRGNFPDRFSARQFPNYSSELNVNALLLGDSALYLCASSFEGQSLRGQYFGPGTRLTVT.

The chain joins TRBV5-1 to TRBJ1-6; maybe TRBD1 (5 bases). With 3 bases removed from V and 0 bases from J, the gap between germline ends came to 16 bases. The CDR3 has 18 residues. Germline V gene lookup returns CDR1 SGHRS and CDR2 YFSETQ. For the CDR3, the DNA is TGCGCCAGCAGCTCAACAGGCCCTATGAGCTCCTATAATTCACCCCTCCACTTT. It is translated as CASSSTGPMSSYNSPLHF. Using reference TRBV5-1 and TRBJ1-6 for the parts outside the CDR3, the full variable domain is KAGVTQTPRYLIKTRGQQVTLSCSPISGHRSVSWYQQTPGQGLQFLFEYFSETQRNKGNFPGRFSGRQFSNSRSEMNVSTLELGDSALYLCASSSTGPMSSYNSPLHFGNGTRLTVT.